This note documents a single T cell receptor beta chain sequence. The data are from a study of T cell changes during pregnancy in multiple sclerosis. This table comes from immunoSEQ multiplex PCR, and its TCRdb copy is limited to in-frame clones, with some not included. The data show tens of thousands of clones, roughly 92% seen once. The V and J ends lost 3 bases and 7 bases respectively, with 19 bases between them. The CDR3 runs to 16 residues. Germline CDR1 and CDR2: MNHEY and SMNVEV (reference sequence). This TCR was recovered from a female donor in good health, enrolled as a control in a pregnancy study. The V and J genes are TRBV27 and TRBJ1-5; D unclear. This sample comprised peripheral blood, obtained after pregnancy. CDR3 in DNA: TGTGCCAGCAGTTTGTTACCGGGAGGGCACGAACAGCCCCAGCATTTT. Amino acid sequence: CASSLLPGGHEQPQHF.